Listed below are T cell receptor beta chains from one sample, sequenced in a study of low-dose radiotherapy and immunotherapy resistance in tumors. TCRdb recomputed calls from the reads with MiXCR, one row per CDR3 protein. The sample has under 95,000 distinct CDR3 sequences, around a sixth seen once. Sample: PBMCs, taken after low-dose radiotherapy plus immunotherapy. These TCRs come from a male donor with prostate cancer. CDR3s include the opening cysteine and the closing phenylalanine or tryptophan. The D gene is left open where the match is weak. Clone size is shown for a subset of rows, as once, few, many or a class of expanded clone.

clone_size	d_call	j_call	cdr3_length	v_call	cdr3_aa	cdr3_nt
many	NA	TRBJ2-1	15	TRBV7-2	CASSLSMGSYNEQFF	TGTGCCAGCAGCTTAAGCATGGGTTCCTACAATGAGCAGTTCTTC
many	TRBD1	TRBJ2-5	18	TRBV18	CASSPSTGGVLPQETQYF	TGTGCCAGCTCACCCTCGACAGGGGGCGTCCTTCCCCAAGAGACCCAGTACTTC
many	TRBD2	TRBJ2-1	13	TRBV7-2	CASSTGLVNEQFF	TGTGCCAGCAGCACTGGACTAGTAAATGAGCAGTTCTTC
many	NA	TRBJ2-5	14	TRBV18	CASSPPNGKETQYF	TGTGCCAGCTCACCACCGAACGGCAAAGAGACCCAGTACTTC
many	NA	TRBJ1-1	12	TRBV5-6	CASSYDMTEAFF	TGTGCCAGCAGCTATGACATGACTGAAGCTTTCTTT
many	NA	TRBJ2-5	12	TRBV7-9	CASSSPLETQYF	TGTGCCAGCAGCTCCCCGCTGGAGACCCAGTACTTC
many	NA	TRBJ2-2	18	TRBV5-4	CASSPNINSGSSSGELFF	TGTGCCAGCAGCCCTAATATAAATAGCGGATCCAGTTCCGGGGAGCTGTTTTTT
many	TRBD1	TRBJ1-1	11	TRBV20-1	CSNDRGPEAFF	TGCAGTAACGACAGGGGGCCTGAAGCTTTCTTT
many	NA	TRBJ1-6	16	TRBV7-9	CASSLYYSGTNSPLHF	TGTGCCAGCAGCTTATATTACTCCGGGACAAATTCACCCCTCCACTTT
few	TRBD1	TRBJ1-5	13	TRBV28	CASRGQANQPQHF	TGTGCCAGCAGGGGACAGGCCAATCAGCCCCAGCATTTT
many	TRBD2	TRBJ2-3	17	TRBV7-2	CASSLVEGLAGADTQYF	TGTGCCAGCAGCTTAGTTGAGGGACTAGCGGGAGCAGATACGCAGTATTTT
many	NA	TRBJ2-7	16	TRBV2	CASSPPQGTPTYEQYF	TGTGCCAGCAGCCCCCCTCAGGGTACGCCCACCTACGAGCAGTACTTC
many	NA	TRBJ1-5	21	TRBV3-1	CASSQKPLPLELELSNQPQHF	TGTGCCAGCAGCCAAAAGCCGCTCCCGTTGGAGCTAGAGTTAAGCAATCAGCCCCAGCATTTT
many	NA	TRBJ1-2	13	TRBV7-2	CTSSNGAGHGYTF	TGTACCAGCAGCAATGGGGCAGGGCATGGCTACACCTTC
many	NA	TRBJ1-5	17	TRBV28	CASSLSSFAVNNQPQHF	TGTGCCAGCAGTTTATCTTCCTTTGCCGTGAACAATCAGCCCCAGCATTTT
many	NA	TRBJ2-1	15	TRBV9	CASSVGWGSYNEQFF	TGTGCCAGCAGCGTAGGGTGGGGCTCCTACAATGAGCAGTTCTTC
few	TRBD2	TRBJ2-7	16	TRBV9	CASSVGASGSSYEQYF	TGTGCCAGCAGCGTAGGAGCTAGCGGTAGCTCCTACGAGCAGTACTTC
many	NA	TRBJ2-1	12	TRBV7-2	CASTRPYNEQFF	TGTGCCAGCACCCGGCCCTACAATGAGCAGTTCTTC
many	TRBD2	TRBJ2-4	16	TRBV20-1	CSARSSGNIAKNIQYF	TGCAGTGCTAGGTCTAGCGGAAATATAGCCAAAAACATTCAGTACTTC
many	NA	TRBJ2-6	19	TRBV28	CASSSTGAGGLSGANVLTF	TGTGCCAGCAGTTCAACAGGGGCCGGGGGACTCTCTGGGGCCAACGTCCTGACTTTC
many	NA	TRBJ2-3	14	TRBV20-1	CSARDDRLADTQYF	TGCAGTGCTAGGGATGACAGGTTGGCAGATACGCAGTATTTT
many	NA	TRBJ2-7	14	TRBV29-1	CSVVEEGKADEQYF	TGCAGCGTTGTGGAGGAGGGCAAAGCGGACGAGCAGTACTTC
NA	TRBD1	TRBJ1-5	13	TRBV12-3/TRBV12-4	CASTRTGLWPQHF	TGTGCCAGCACCCGGACAGGGCTCTGGCCCCAGCATTTT
few	TRBD2	TRBJ2-5	16	TRBV20-1	CSARRLGAGDQETQYF	TGCAGTGCTAGGCGGTTAGGCGCGGGGGACCAAGAGACCCAGTACTTC
many	NA	TRBJ2-5	14	TRBV20-1	CSASRGVVQETQYF	TGCAGTGCTAGTAGGGGGGTGGTCCAAGAGACCCAGTACTTC
many	TRBD1	TRBJ1-1	14	TRBV11-2	CASSALMTGTEAFF	TGTGCCAGCAGCGCACTTATGACAGGGACTGAAGCTTTCTTT
NA	NA	TRBJ2-5	13	TRBV10-2	CASGQGGFGTQYF	TGCGCCAGCGGCCAGGGGGGCTTTGGGACCCAGTACTTC